This T cell receptor beta chain originates from a study of CD4 T cells in relation to SARS-CoV-2 and coronaviruses. Whole-study context: Crossreactive spike epitopes shared across donors were mapped to their HLA restriction.

Repertoires were generated with immunoSEQ multiplex PCR, while TCRdb's copy carries only in-frame clones and drops some. The profile shows about 37,000 clones, 70% to 90% of them singletons. The germline V gene has CDR1 SNHLY and CDR2 FYNNEI. This CDR3 region has 13 residues. Trimming shortened V by 3 bases and J by 1 base, and 6 bases separated the two germline ends. This TCR came from an adult with COVID-19. V gene TRBV2 combines with J gene TRBJ1-1; D ambiguous. The sample was memory CD4+ T cells from PBMCs. CDR3 sequence reads: CASSDNRNTEAFF. The CDR3 coding sequence is TGTGCCAGCAGTGATAATAGGAACACTGAAGCTTTCTTT.